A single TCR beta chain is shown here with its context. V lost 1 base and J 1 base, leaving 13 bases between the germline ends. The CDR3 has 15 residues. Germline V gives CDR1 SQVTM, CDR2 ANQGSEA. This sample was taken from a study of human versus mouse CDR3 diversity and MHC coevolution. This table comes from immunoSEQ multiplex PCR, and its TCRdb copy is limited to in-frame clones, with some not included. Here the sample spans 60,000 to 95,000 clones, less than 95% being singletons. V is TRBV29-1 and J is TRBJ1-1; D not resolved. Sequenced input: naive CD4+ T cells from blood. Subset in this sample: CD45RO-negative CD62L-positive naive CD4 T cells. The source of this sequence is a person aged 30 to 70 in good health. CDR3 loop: CSVEVLPGSNTEAFF. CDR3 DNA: TGCAGCGTTGAAGTTCTTCCAGGCTCGAACACTGAAGCTTTCTTT.